This T cell receptor beta chain was profiled in a study of blood T cell repertoires in COVID-19. Overall study context: There were acute and convalescent COVID-19 samples, and they came from the United States, Italy and Spain.

Original handling: Estimation of nucleated cell counts was performed using reference gene primer amplification. TCRdb's copy holds only in-frame clones and misses some; the assay was immunoSEQ multiplex PCR. V and J calls and clone size are as listed in that table; D and trimming were resolved from the DNA. The sample comprises 150,000 to 200,000 clones, 88% of which are singletons, and 6.5% to 8% rests with the top ten. The sample was PBMCs or T cells enriched from blood (not recorded which). The receptor's source is a woman aged 50 to 60 who had recovered from COVID-19.

The CDR3 is CASSRGGEQFF. CDR3 DNA: TGCGCCAGCAGCCGGGGGGGTGAGCAGTTCTTC. The chain combines TRBV5-1 with TRBJ2-1, with TRBD2 matching 8 bases. The germline V gene has CDR1 SGHRS and CDR2 YFSETQ. The V and J ends lost 4 bases and 9 bases, in that order; junction bases with no gene match: 0. This CDR3 contains 11 residues.